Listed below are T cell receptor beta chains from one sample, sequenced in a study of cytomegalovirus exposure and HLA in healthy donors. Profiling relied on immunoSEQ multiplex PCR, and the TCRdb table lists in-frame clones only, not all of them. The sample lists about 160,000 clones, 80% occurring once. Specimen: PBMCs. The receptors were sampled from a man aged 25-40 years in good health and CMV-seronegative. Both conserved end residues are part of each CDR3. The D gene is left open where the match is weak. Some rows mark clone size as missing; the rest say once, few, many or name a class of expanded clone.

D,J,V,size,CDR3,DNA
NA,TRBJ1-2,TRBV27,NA,CASSLHRPAPNYGYTF,TGTGCCAGCAGTTTGCACAGGCCTGCCCCAAACTATGGCTACACCTTC
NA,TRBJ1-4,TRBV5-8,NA,CASSLVNSEKLFF,TGTGCCAGCAGCTTGGTAAATTCCGAAAAACTGTTTTTT
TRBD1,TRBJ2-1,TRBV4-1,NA,CASSHRDRGQKVDEQFF,TGCGCCAGCAGCCACCGGGACAGGGGGCAAAAGGTGGATGAGCAGTTCTTC
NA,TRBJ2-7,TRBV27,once,CASSLSYGSYEQYF,TGTGCCAGCAGTTTAAGTTACGGTTCCTACGAGCAGTACTTC
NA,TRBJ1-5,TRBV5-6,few,CASSSSGNQPQHF,TGTGCCAGCAGCTCCTCAGGTAATCAGCCCCAGCATTTT
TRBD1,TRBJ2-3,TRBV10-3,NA,CAISDPSGEQGGTDTQYF,TGTGCCATCAGTGACCCCTCAGGGGAACAGGGGGGCACAGATACGCAGTATTTT
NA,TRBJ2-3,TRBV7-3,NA,CASSSRPGTDTQYF,TGTGCCAGCAGCTCCCGGCCGGGGACAGATACGCAGTATTTT
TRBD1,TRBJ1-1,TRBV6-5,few,CASSPTGGTEAFF,TGTGCCAGCAGCCCAACAGGGGGCACTGAAGCTTTCTTT
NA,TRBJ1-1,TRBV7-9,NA,CASSLSFTEAFF,TGTGCCAGCAGCCTAAGCTTCACTGAAGCTTTCTTT
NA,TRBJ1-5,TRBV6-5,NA,CASSYSEGDQPQHF,TGTGCCAGCAGTTACTCAGAGGGGGATCAGCCCCAGCATTTT
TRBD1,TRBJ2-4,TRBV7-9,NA,CASSPWTGPGNIQYF,TGTGCCAGCAGCCCTTGGACAGGCCCGGGGAACATTCAGTACTTC
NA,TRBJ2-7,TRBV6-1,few,CASSERGRGGHEQYF,TGTGCCAGCAGTGAAAGGGGCAGGGGTGGGCACGAGCAGTACTTC
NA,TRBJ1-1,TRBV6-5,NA,CASSYGGTEAFF,TGTGCCAGCAGTTACGGGGGGACTGAAGCTTTCTTT
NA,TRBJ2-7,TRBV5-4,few,CASSLAGPTDEQYF,TGTGCCAGCAGCTTGGCAGGGCCAACTGACGAGCAGTACTTC
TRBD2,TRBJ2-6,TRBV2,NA,CASSPLAGGPPGANVLTF,TGTGCCAGCAGTCCCCTAGCGGGAGGGCCCCCTGGGGCCAACGTCCTGACTTTC
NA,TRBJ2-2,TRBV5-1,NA,CASSGGLTGELFF,TGCGCCAGCAGCGGGGGGTTGACCGGGGAGCTGTTTTTT
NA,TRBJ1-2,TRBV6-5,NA,CASTTGGKSGYTF,TGTGCCAGCACCACCGGGGGAAAAAGTGGCTACACCTTC
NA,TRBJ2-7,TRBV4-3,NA,CASSQQGHYEQYF,TGCGCCAGCAGCCAACAGGGGCACTACGAGCAGTACTTC
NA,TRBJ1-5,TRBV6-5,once,CASSEVGAQPQHF,TGTGCCAGCAGTGAAGTAGGGGCCCAGCCCCAGCATTTT
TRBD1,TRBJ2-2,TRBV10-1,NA,CASNDRGPDGELFF,TGCGCCAGCAACGACAGGGGGCCGGACGGGGAGCTGTTTTTT
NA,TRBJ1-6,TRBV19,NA,CASSISEVDSPLHF,TGTGCCAGTAGTATTTCGGAGGTGGATTCACCCCTCCACTTT
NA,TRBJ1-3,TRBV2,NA,CASSEWGGGSFLGNTIYF,TGTGCCAGCAGTGAATGGGGAGGAGGCAGCTTTCTTGGAAACACCATATATTTT
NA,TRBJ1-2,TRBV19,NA,CASSIGRNYGYTF,TGTGCCAGTAGTATAGGGCGGAACTATGGCTACACCTTC
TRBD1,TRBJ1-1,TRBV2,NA,CASSLDRVKTEAFF,TGTGCCAGCAGTCTGGACAGGGTAAAAACTGAAGCTTTCTTT
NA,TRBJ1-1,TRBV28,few,CASRFPGEAFF,TGTGCCAGCAGGTTCCCGGGGGAAGCTTTCTTT
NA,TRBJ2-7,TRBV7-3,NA,CASSFAGTYEQYF,TGTGCCAGCAGCTTCGCGGGCACCTACGAGCAGTACTTC
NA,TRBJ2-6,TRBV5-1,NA,CASSPNLEPRREANVLTF,TGCGCCAGCAGCCCCAACCTGGAACCCCGCCGGGAGGCCAACGTCCTGACTTTC
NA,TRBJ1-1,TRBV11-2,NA,CASSTLRGKSEAFF,TGTGCCAGCAGCACCTTGCGGGGGAAGTCTGAAGCTTTCTTT
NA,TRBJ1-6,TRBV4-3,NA,CASSQDLGGLHF,TGCGCCAGCAGCCAAGATCTCGGGGGCCTCCACTTT
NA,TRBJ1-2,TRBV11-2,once,CASSPSGYGYTF,TGTGCCAGCAGCCCCTCCGGTTATGGCTACACCTTC
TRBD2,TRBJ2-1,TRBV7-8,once,CASSLGLLAGGPLGNEQFF,TGTGCCAGCAGCTTAGGGCTACTAGCGGGAGGGCCCTTGGGCAATGAGCAGTTCTTC
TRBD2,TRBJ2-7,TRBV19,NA,CASSLAGGPSYEQYF,TGTGCCAGTAGTCTAGCGGGAGGGCCCTCCTACGAGCAGTACTTC
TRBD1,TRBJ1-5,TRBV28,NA,CASIPQGWVNQPQHF,TGTGCCAGCATACCACAGGGGTGGGTCAATCAGCCCCAGCATTTT
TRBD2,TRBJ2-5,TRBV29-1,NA,CSVVAGGETQYF,TGCAGCGTTGTAGCGGGAGGCGAGACCCAGTACTTC
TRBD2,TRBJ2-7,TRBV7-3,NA,CASSPSGITEQYF,TGTGCCAGCAGCCCTAGCGGGATTACCGAGCAGTACTTC
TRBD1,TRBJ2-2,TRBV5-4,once,CASSPPGTGARGGELFF,TGTGCCAGCAGCCCCCCTGGGACAGGCGCCCGAGGCGGGGAGCTGTTTTTT
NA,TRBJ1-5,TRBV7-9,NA,CASSLSVQPQHF,TGTGCCAGCAGCTTATCGGTACAGCCCCAGCATTTT
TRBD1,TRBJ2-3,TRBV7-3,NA,CASQTGVGTDTQYF,TGTGCCAGCCAAACAGGGGTGGGGACAGATACGCAGTATTTT
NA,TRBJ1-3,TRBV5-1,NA,CASSLGDTIYF,TGCGCCAGCAGCTTAGGGGACACCATATATTTT
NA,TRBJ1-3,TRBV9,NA,CASSSTGNSGNTIYF,TGTGCCAGCAGCTCCACAGGGAACTCTGGAAACACCATATATTTT
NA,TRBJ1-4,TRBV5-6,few,CASSLRGEKLFF,TGTGCCAGCAGCTTGCGCGGGGAAAAACTGTTTTTT
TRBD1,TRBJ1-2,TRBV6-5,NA,CASSYDRVNYGYTF,TGTGCCAGCAGTTACGACAGGGTAAACTATGGCTACACCTTC
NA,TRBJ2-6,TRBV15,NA,CAVSADSSGANVLTF,TGTGCCGTTTCCGCGGACAGCTCTGGGGCCAACGTCCTGACTTTC
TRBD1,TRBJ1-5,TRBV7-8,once,CASSWDRRKPQHF,TGTGCCAGCAGCTGGGACAGGAGGAAGCCCCAGCATTTT
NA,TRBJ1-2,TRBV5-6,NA,CASSSDGWLNYGYTF,TGTGCCAGCAGCTCCGACGGGTGGCTTAACTATGGCTACACCTTC
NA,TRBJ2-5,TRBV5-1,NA,CASSLTLTDQAETQYF,TGCGCCAGCAGCTTGACCCTGACAGATCAAGCAGAGACCCAGTACTTC
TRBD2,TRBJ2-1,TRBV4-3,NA,CASSGGAELEQFF,TGCGCCAGTAGCGGGGGGGCCGAATTGGAGCAGTTCTTC
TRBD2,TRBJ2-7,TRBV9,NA,CASSPGGGKISGREQYF,TGTGCCAGCTCCCCGGGGGGGGGAAAGATCTCAGGGCGCGAGCAGTACTTC
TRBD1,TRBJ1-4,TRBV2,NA,CASSRLRQGRVVGLATNEKLFF,TGTGCCAGCAGCCGACTCCGACAGGGGAGGGTGGTTGGGCTTGCAACTAATGAAAAACTGTTTTTT
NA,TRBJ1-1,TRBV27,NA,CASSLGPEGVVGAEAFF,TGTGCCAGCAGCCTCGGCCCGGAGGGAGTAGTAGGAGCTGAAGCTTTCTTT
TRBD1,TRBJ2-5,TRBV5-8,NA,CASSFPRDRGEETQYF,TGTGCCAGCAGCTTCCCCCGGGACAGGGGGGAAGAGACCCAGTACTTC
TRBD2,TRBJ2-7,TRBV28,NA,CASSPPGTSGRVKYF,TGTGCCAGCAGCCCGCCCGGGACTAGCGGGAGAGTCAAGTACTTC
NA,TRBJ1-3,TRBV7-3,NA,CASSLMRTRNISGNTIYF,TGTGCCAGCAGCTTAATGCGGACACGGAATATCTCTGGAAACACCATATATTTT
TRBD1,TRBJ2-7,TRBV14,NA,CASSQDLRQGASYEQYF,TGTGCCAGCAGCCAAGATCTGCGACAGGGGGCTTCCTACGAGCAGTACTTC
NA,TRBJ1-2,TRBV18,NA,CASSLRGSGYTF,TGTGCCAGCTCACTTAGGGGGTCCGGCTACACCTTC
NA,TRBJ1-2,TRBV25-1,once,CASSHPGRGQSGYTF,TGTGCCAGCAGCCATCCAGGGCGGGGGCAGAGTGGCTACACCTTC
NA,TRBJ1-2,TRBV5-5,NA,CASSLALAAPPNYGYTF,TGTGCCAGCAGCTTGGCTCTGGCGGCTCCTCCTAACTATGGCTACACCTTC
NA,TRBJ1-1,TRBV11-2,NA,CASSSRRLRGNTEAFF,TGTGCCAGCAGCTCCCGCAGACTTCGGGGGAACACTGAAGCTTTCTTT
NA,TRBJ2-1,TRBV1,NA,CTSSQGSRRSSGSGSYNEQFF,TGCACCAGCAGCCAAGGCTCCAGAAGGTCTAGCGGGAGTGGCTCCTACAATGAGCAGTTCTTC